One and the same sample provided the 27 T cell receptor beta chains below, sequenced in a study of blood T cell repertoires in COVID-19. The table came from immunoSEQ multiplex PCR; TCRdb's copy has only in-frame clones and leaves some out. The table lists 200,000 to 250,000 clones, 90% of them singletons. Material for sequencing was PBMCs or T cells enriched from blood (not recorded which). The receptors come from a man aged 25-45 years who had been exposed to COVID-19.

This chain links TRBV20-1 with TRBJ2-5; D is perhaps TRBD1 (5 bases). CDR3 length: 11 residues. The V gene's germline CDR1 is DFQATT and CDR2 SNEGSKA (reference sequence). The V gene lost 4 bases and the J gene lost 2 bases, with 5 bases spanning the gap. For the CDR3, the DNA is TGCAGTGCTACAGGGCAAGAGACCCAGTACTTC. Protein: CSATGQETQYF.

The rearrangement uses TRBV4-1 and TRBJ2-1; 8 bases match TRBD1. V was clipped by 4 bases and J by 3 bases; unmatched bases: 8. The CDR3 length is 16 residues. Germline values: CDR1 MGHRA, CDR2 YSYEKL. CDR3 coding DNA: TGCGCCAGCAGCCCCCAACCACAGGGGGGCTACAATGAGCAGTTCTTC. This codes for CASSPQPQGGYNEQFF.

In the case of this clone: Additional DNA sequences in this sample encode the identical CDR3. The chain links TRBV19 to TRBJ2-7; 7 bases are a match to TRBD1. In germline, CDR1 is LNHDA, CDR2 SQIVND (reference sequence). V lost 5 bases to trimming and J lost 2 bases; unmatched junction nucleotides: 3. This CDR3 is built from 13 residues. CDR3: CASSRQGAYEQYF. The CDR3 coding sequence is TGTGCCAGTAGTCGACAGGGCGCCTACGAGCAGTACTTC.

The rearrangement uses TRBV6-2 or TRBV6-3 and TRBJ1-4, with 9 bases fitting TRBD1. Trimming at V came to 5 bases and at J to 7 bases, leaving 5 bases not matched to a gene. The germline CDR1 and CDR2 sequences are MNHEY and SVGEGT. The CDR3 has 14 residues. CDR3 protein: CASSRDREVEKLFF. Written as DNA, the CDR3 is TGTGCCAGCAGTCGGGACAGGGAGGTTGAAAAACTGTTTTTT.

This chain joins TRBV5-5 and TRBJ1-1, with D maybe TRBD1 (5 bases). Germline lookup yields CDR1 SGHKS and CDR2 YYEKEE (reference sequence). Trimming pared 4 bases from V and 4 bases from J, leaving 11 bases between. The CDR3 is 13 amino acids. The CDR3 protein is CASSIRVGTEAFF. The DNA of the CDR3 is TGTGCCAGCAGCATCAGGGTTGGCACTGAAGCTTTCTTT.

The V gene is TRBV21-1, the J gene TRBJ1-1; the DNA was not compared with TRBD1, the D call given in the table. TRBV21-1 is a known pseudogene. CDR3 size: 13 residues. CDR3 nucleotides: TGTGCCATCAGGCAGGGGCGGTCGACTGAAGCTTTCTTT. Translating gives CAIRQGRSTEAFF.

The chain carries TRBV2 and TRBJ1-5, with TRBD1 as a possible D gene (6 bases). The V gene's germline CDR1 is SNHLY and CDR2 FYNNEI. Trimming stripped 4 bases from V and 2 bases from J, with 15 bases between. The CDR3 totals 16 residues. CDR3 sequence: CASSGSWTAGNQPQHF. DNA for the CDR3: TGTGCCAGCAGTGGGAGCTGGACAGCCGGCAATCAGCCCCAGCATTTT.

This clone was found once. The chain carries TRBV30 and TRBJ2-7; TRBD2 might be the D (6 bases). The CDR3 spans 13 residues. CDR1 is GTSNPN, CDR2 SVGIG, per germline (reference sequence). Trimming took 5 bases from V and 5 from J, leaving 16 bases between them. Written as DNA, the CDR3 is TGTGCCTGGGACGGGGGTAGAGGAAACGAGCAGTACTTC. Translation: CAWDGGRGNEQYF.

This chain links TRBV18 with TRBJ2-5; 11 nucleotides agree with TRBD2. The CDR3 contains 16 residues. The trim removed 6 bases at V and 4 bases at J, leaving 10 bases unmatched. Germline loops: CDR1 KGHSH, CDR2 LQKENI. CDR3 bases: TGTGCCAGCTCCCTGAACATTGGGACTAGCGGAGAGACCCAGTACTTC. Translating it yields CASSLNIGTSGETQYF.

The V gene is TRBV4-3, the J gene TRBJ2-3; 7 bases are shared with TRBD2. Germline trimming cut 4 bases from V and 2 bases from J; bases unmatched to any gene: 9. This CDR3 spans 16 amino acids. CDR1 and CDR2 (germline): LGHNA, YSLEER. The CDR3 is CASSPDRDYYTDTQYF. For the CDR3, the DNA is TGCGCCAGCAGCCCGGACCGGGACTACTACACAGATACGCAGTATTTT.

J is TRBJ2-7 and V is TRBV11-2; TRBD2 might be the D (5 bases). Germline CDR1 SGHAT, CDR2 FQNNGV. V lost 3 bases to trimming and J lost 0 bases, with 12 bases between them. The CDR3 extends over 15 amino acids. In DNA, the CDR3 is TGTGCCAGCAGCTTCCCGGGATATAGCTCCTACGAGCAGTACTTC. Translation: CASSFPGYSSYEQYF.

V is TRBV11-3 and J is TRBJ2-2; 7 nucleotides match TRBD2. CDR1 is SGHNT and CDR2 is YENEEA in the germline V gene. The CDR3 extends over 14 amino acids. The V segment lost 5 bases and the J segment 5 bases; nucleotides outside the gene matches: 5. The CDR3 sequence is CASSRSSGTGELFF. The CDR3, as DNA: TGTGCCAGCAGCCGTTCTAGCGGAACCGGGGAGCTGTTTTTT. Drawing the rest from reference TRBV11-3 and TRBJ2-2, the complete variable domain is EAGVVQSPRYKIIEKKQPVAFWCNPISGHNTLYWYLQNLGQGPELLIRYENEEAVDDSQLPKDRFSAERLKGVDSTLKIQPAELGDSAVYLCASSRSSGTGELFFGEGSRLTVL.

The chain joins TRBV6-2 or TRBV6-3 to TRBJ1-2; 8 bases fit TRBD1. Germline assignment: CDR1 MNHEY and CDR2 SVGEGT. The J segment lost 9 bases and the V segment lost 6 bases, leaving 9 bases of the junction unmatched. The CDR3 totals 13 residues. For the CDR3, the DNA is TGTGCCAGCAGCATCCCGCAGGGGGCGAGCTACACCTTC. It yields the protein CASSIPQGASYTF.

V is TRBV9 and J is TRBJ1-3, with D uncertain. The CDR3 runs 18 residues. The germline gives CDR1 SGDLS, CDR2 YYNGEE. V dropped 4 bases and J dropped 4 bases, with 24 bases sitting between them. The CDR3 bases are TGTGCCAGCAGCTCCCGGCGGGGTGGAGGGCAAAACGGAAACACCATATATTTT. It translates to CASSSRRGGGQNGNTIYF. Using reference TRBV9 and TRBJ1-3 for the parts outside the CDR3, the full variable domain is DSGVTQTPKHLITATGQRVTLRCSPRSGDLSVYWYQQSLDQGLQFLIQYYNGEERAKGNILERFSAQQFPDLHSELNLSSLELGDSALYFCASSSRRGGGQNGNTIYFGEGSWLTVV.

The chain carries TRBV11-2 and TRBJ1-3, with D maybe TRBD1 (5 bases). Germline V lookup: CDR1 SGHAT, CDR2 FQNNGV. The length of the CDR3 is 15 residues. Trimming removed 0 bases at V and 2 bases at J, with 8 bases between. The CDR3 region has the DNA TGTGCCAGCAGCTTAGATGCAGGGCCTGGAAACACCATATATTTT. Its translation: CASSLDAGPGNTIYF.

This clone is a singleton in its sample. V and J are TRBV6-5 and TRBJ2-2; D unresolved. This CDR3 comprises 14 residues. Germline assignment: CDR1 MNHEY and CDR2 SVGAGI. The V gene lost 7 bases and the J gene lost 2 bases, with 11 bases spanning the gap. The CDR3, as DNA: TGTGCCAGCATATCCGAGAGAAACACCGGGGAGCTGTTTTTT. It codes for CASISERNTGELFF.

This chain uses TRBV4-1 with TRBJ2-2; no clear D. Germline-derived CDR1 and CDR2 are MGHRA and YSYEKL. The CDR3 contains 16 residues. Trimming pared 0 bases from V and 0 bases from J, leaving 8 bases between. The CDR3 is CASSQDYGANTGELFF. The CDR3 DNA is TGCGCCAGCAGCCAAGATTATGGAGCGAACACCGGGGAGCTGTTTTTT.

This sequence joins TRBV18 and TRBJ2-3, with 9 positions matching TRBD2. The CDR3 has 16 residues. Germline lookup yields CDR1 KGHSH and CDR2 LQKENI. V lost 0 bases to trimming and J lost 4 bases; unmatched junction nucleotides: 5. The CDR3 spells CASSPPSSGVSDTQYF. The DNA of the CDR3 is TGTGCCAGCTCACCACCGTCTAGCGGGGTTTCAGATACGCAGTATTTT.

This clone was picked up one time. CDR3 amino acids: CASSPQAGGYEQYF. The CDR3 nucleotides read TGCGCCAGCAGCCCCCAAGCAGGGGGGTACGAGCAGTACTTC. The gene calls are TRBV5-1 and TRBJ2-7; D is perhaps TRBD1 (7 bases). Germline CDR1 is SGHRS and CDR2 is YFSETQ. V was pared by 4 bases and J by 4 bases, with 15 bases between. CDR3 length: 14 amino acids.

The chain is built from TRBV11-3 and TRBJ2-1; tentative D call: TRBD2 (6 bases). The ends were cut back, 2 bases at V and 9 bases at J, with 11 bases in the middle. Germline CDR1 SGHNT, CDR2 YENEEA. The CDR3 consists of 13 residues. This CDR3 is CASSLLGGGEQFF. The CDR3 DNA reads TGTGCCAGCAGCTTACTGGGGGGAGGTGAGCAGTTCTTC.

This clone is judged medium-sized. This rearrangement joins TRBV4-2 to TRBJ2-7, with a tentative D call TRBD2 (5 bases). Germline V gene data show CDR1 as LGHNA and CDR2 as YNFKEQ. V was trimmed by 0 bases and J by 6 bases, leaving 6 bases between them. The CDR3 is made up of 12 amino acids. DNA of the CDR3: TGTGCCAGCAGCCAAGAGGGAGTCGAGCAGTACTTC. Its protein product is CASSQEGVEQYF.

The chain has TRBV14 and TRBJ2-7; D might be TRBD1 (5 bases). Germline lookup yields CDR1 SGHDN and CDR2 FVKESK. The CDR3 contains 11 residues. The V gene lost 5 bases and the J gene lost 12 bases, with 14 bases spanning the gap. The CDR3 protein is CASSKGFLLYF. The CDR3 DNA is TGTGCCAGCAGCAAGGGGTTTCTGTTGTACTTC. Filled out from reference TRBV14 and TRBJ2-7, the complete variable domain reads EAGVTQFPSHSVIEKGQTVTLRCDPISGHDNLYWYRRVMGKEIKFLLHFVKESKQDESGMPNNRFLAERTGGTYSTLKVQPAELEDSGVYFCASSKGFLLYFGPGTRLTVT.

The rearrangement uses TRBV28 and TRBJ2-1; maybe TRBD2 (6 bases). This CDR3 spans 15 amino acids. Germline V gene data show CDR1 as MDHEN and CDR2 as SYDVKM. Trimming took off 3 bases at V and 8 bases at J, with 17 bases between the two ends. DNA for the CDR3: TGTGCCAGCAGTTTGGTCTCTTACGGGGGTTATGAGCAGTTCTTC. It translates to CASSLVSYGGYEQFF.

The rearrangement uses TRBV2 and TRBJ2-7; a possible D gene is TRBD2 (6 bases). This CDR3 comprises 14 residues. The V gene lost 5 bases and the J gene lost 5 bases, with 16 bases spanning the gap. Germline V CDR1 and CDR2: SNHLY, FYNNEI. The CDR3 DNA follows: TGTGCCAGCAGTTTCCGGAGGGGCGAGGACGAGCAGTACTTC. This gives the protein CASSFRRGEDEQYF.

This rearrangement joins TRBV9 to TRBJ2-2, with a possible D match to TRBD2 (5 bases). The CDR3 runs to 15 residues. The germline gives CDR1 SGDLS, CDR2 YYNGEE. The germline V and J ends were trimmed by 4 bases and 2 bases, with 12 bases remaining between them. CDR3 amino acids: CASSPTIPNTGELFF. The CDR3 coding sequence is TGTGCCAGCAGCCCGACTATTCCCAACACCGGGGAGCTGTTTTTT.

The CDR3: CASSHLMGLQYGYTF. The CDR3 bases are TGTGCCAGCAGTCACCTGATGGGACTGCAGTATGGCTACACCTTC. The V call is TRBV6-5, the J call TRBJ1-2; possibly TRBD1 for D (5 bases). From germline, CDR1 is MNHEY and CDR2 SVGAGI. V was clipped by 5 bases and J by 5 bases, with 18 bases between them. The length of the CDR3 is 15 residues.

The rearrangement links TRBV13 to TRBJ1-3, with a possible D match to TRBD1 (5 bases). Germline CDR1 PRHDT, CDR2 FYEKMQ (reference sequence). This CDR3 contains 15 residues. Trimming stripped 4 bases from V and 0 bases from J, with 10 bases between. CDR3 in DNA: TGTGCCAGCAGCTGGGGAGGGGCCTCTGGAAACACCATATATTTT. Protein: CASSWGGASGNTIYF.